Sequencing of this T cell receptor beta chain was carried out in a study of blood T cell repertoires in COVID-19. Study background: Acute-phase and convalescent COVID-19 samples originated in the United States, Italy and Spain. Sources were T cells, B-cell-depleted T cells, or PBMCs; the material itself was cDNA or gDNA.

In Seattle, patients joined the study during active infection and were tracked longitudinally. Authors' data handling: Researchers report that nucleated cell counts were estimated from reference gene primer amplification. Here immunoSEQ multiplex PCR was the method, and the copy in TCRdb shows in-frame clones only, minus some. V, J and clone size reflect that table, while D and trimming were determined from the DNA. The table shows a few hundred thousand clones, with around 87% occurring only once. From germline, CDR1 is MNHEY and CDR2 SMNVEV (reference sequence). This CDR3 region has 16 residues. Losses at the gene ends were 3 bases for V and 2 bases for J; bases not matched to a gene: 7.

This clonotype was sampled from a woman between 50 and 59 years old with COVID-19, enrolled during active disease. This chain connects TRBV27 to TRBJ2-3; 8 bases fit TRBD2. Sequencing input: peripheral blood. The CDR3 protein is CASSFGRGRSTDTQYF. Written as DNA, the CDR3 is TGTGCCAGCAGTTTCGGGAGGGGGAGATCCACAGATACGCAGTATTTT.